This TCR beta chain was observed in a study of cytomegalovirus exposure and HLA in healthy donors. Using immunoSEQ multiplex PCR, the repertoire was profiled, and TCRdb retains in-frame clones only, with some absent. This repertoire shows some 140,000 clones, around nine tenths found once; its top ten account for about a fifth. The V gene end was trimmed by 7 bases and the J gene end by 8 bases; junction bases not matched to a gene: 7. The length of the CDR3 is 13 residues. Germline assignment: CDR1 SQVTM and CDR2 ANQGSEA. Whole-study results and caveats: One later analysis, an examination of the roughly 110 validation repertoires, found that first-cohort TCR clusters tended to co-occur in them.

Worth noting for this clone: Its antigen is as yet unknown.

The sequence came from a man between 18 and 29 years old in good health and CMV-seropositive. The rearrangement uses TRBV29-1 and TRBJ1-4; 10 bases line up with TRBD1. Sequencing was carried out using PBMCs. Here the CDR3 DNA reads TGCAGCGGATGGGACAGGGGAGGCGAAAAACTGTTTTTT. Protein product: CSGWDRGGEKLFF.